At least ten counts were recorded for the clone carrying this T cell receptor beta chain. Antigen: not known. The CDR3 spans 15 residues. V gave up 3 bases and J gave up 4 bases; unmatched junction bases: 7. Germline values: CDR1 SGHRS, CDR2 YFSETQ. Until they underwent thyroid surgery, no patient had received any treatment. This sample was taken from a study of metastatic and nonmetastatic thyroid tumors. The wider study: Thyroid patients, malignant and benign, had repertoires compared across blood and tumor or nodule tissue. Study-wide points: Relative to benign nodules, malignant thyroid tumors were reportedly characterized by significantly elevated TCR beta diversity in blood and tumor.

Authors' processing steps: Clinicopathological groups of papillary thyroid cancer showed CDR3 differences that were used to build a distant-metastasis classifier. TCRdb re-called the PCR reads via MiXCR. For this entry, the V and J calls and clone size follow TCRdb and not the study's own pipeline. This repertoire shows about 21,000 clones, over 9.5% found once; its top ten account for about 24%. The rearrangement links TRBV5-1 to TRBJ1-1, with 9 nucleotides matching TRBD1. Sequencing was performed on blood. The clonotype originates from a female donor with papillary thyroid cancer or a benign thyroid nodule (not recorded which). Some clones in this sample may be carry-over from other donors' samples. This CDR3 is CASSSTGGRVTEAFF. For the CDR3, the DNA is TGCGCCAGCAGCTCAACAGGGGGCAGGGTCACTGAAGCTTTCTTT. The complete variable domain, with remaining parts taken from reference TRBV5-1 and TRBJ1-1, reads KAGVTQTPRYLIKTRGQQVTLSCSPISGHRSVSWYQQTPGQGLQFLFEYFSETQRNKGNFPGRFSGRQFSNSRSEMNVSTLELGDSALYLCASSSTGGRVTEAFFGQGTRLTVV.